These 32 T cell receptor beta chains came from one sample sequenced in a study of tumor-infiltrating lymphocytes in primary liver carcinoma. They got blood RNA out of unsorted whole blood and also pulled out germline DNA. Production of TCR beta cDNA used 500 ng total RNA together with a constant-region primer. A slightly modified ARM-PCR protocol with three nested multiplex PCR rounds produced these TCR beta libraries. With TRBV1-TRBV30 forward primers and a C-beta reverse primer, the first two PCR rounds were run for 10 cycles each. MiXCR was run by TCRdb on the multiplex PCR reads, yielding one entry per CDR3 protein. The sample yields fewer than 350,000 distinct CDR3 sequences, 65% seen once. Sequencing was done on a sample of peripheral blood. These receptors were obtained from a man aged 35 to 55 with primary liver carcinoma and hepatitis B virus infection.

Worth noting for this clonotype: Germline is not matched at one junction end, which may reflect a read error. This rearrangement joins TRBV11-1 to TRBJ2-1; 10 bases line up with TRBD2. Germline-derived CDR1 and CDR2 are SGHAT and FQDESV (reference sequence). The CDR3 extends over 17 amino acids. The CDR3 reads CASNLGALAGAYNEQFF. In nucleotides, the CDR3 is TGTGCCAGCAACTTAGGCGCGCTAGCGGGAGCCTATAATGAGCAGTTCTTC.

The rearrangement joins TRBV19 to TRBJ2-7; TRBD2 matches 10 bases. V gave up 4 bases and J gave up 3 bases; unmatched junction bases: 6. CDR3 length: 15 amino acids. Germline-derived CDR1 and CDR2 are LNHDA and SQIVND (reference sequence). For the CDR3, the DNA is TGTGCCAGTAGTACGGAAGCGGGAGGGCACTACGAGCAGTACTTC. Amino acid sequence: CASSTEAGGHYEQYF. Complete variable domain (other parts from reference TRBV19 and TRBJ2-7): DGGITQSPKYLFRKEGQNVTLSCEQNLNHDAMYWYRQDPGQGLRLIYYSQIVNDFQKGDIAEGYSVSREKKESFPLTVTSAQKNPTAFYLCASSTEAGGHYEQYFGPGTRLTVT.

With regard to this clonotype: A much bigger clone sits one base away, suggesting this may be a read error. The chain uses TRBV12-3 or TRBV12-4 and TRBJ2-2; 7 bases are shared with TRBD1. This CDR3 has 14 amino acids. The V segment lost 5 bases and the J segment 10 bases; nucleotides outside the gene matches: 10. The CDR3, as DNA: TGTGCCAGCAGTGCACCAGGGGGATCCGAGGAGCTGTTTTTT. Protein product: CASSAPGGSEELFF.

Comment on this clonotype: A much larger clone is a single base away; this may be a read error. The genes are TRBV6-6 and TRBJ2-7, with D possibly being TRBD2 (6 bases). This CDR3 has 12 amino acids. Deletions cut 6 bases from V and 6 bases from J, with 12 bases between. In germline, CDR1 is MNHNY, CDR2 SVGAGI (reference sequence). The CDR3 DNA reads TGTGCCAGCAGCCCCAGAGCGGGCGAGCAGTACTTC. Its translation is CASSPRAGEQYF.

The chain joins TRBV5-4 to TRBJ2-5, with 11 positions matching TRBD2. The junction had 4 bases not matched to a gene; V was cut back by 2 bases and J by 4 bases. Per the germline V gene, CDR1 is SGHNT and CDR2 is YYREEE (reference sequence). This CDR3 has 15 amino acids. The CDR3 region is CASSFSGRGVETQYF. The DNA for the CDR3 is TGTGCCAGCAGCTTTAGCGGGAGGGGGGTAGAGACCCAGTACTTC.

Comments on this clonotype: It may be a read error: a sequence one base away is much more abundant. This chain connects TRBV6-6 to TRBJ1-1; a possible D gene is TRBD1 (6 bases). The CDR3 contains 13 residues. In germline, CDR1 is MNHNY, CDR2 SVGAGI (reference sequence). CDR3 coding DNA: TGTGCCAGCAGTTACAGGAGGGACACTGAAGCTTCCTTT. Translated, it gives CASSYRRDTEASF.

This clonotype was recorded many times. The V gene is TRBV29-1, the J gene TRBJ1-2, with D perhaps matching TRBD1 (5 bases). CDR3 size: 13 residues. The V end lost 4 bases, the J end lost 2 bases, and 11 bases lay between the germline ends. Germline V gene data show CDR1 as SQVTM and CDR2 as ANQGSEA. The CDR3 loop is CSVVFTGNYGYTF. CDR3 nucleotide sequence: TGCAGCGTTGTCTTCACAGGCAACTATGGCTACACCTTC.

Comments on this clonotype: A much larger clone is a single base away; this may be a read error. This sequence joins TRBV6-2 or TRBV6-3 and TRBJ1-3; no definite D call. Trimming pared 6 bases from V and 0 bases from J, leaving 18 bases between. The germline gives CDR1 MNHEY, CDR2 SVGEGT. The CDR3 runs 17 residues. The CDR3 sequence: CASRYRTPGPSGNTIYF. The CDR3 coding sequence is TGTGCCAGCAGATACCGGACTCCCGGCCCCTCTGGAAACACCATATATTTT.

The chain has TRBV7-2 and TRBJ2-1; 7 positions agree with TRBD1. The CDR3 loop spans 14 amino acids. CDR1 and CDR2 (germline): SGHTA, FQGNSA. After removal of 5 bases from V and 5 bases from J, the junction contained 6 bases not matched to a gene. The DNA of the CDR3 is TGTGCCAGCAGCCGCGACGGGACAGACAATGAGCAGTTCTTC. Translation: CASSRDGTDNEQFF.

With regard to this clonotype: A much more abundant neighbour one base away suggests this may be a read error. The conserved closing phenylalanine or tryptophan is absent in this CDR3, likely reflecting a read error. CDR3 sequence (DNA): TGCAGCGTTGCCCAGTTCAACGAGGGAAAACTGTTTTCT. Translating gives CSVAQFNEGKLFS. The rearrangement links TRBV29-1 to TRBJ1-4; no reliable D call. CDR1 SQVTM and CDR2 ANQGSEA come from the germline V gene. The V and J ends lost 4 bases and 10 bases respectively, with 16 bases between them. The CDR3 has 13 residues.

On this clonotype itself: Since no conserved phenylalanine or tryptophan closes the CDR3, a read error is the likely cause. CDR3: CASSLGLANDEQFS. CDR3 nucleotide sequence: TGTGCCAGCAGTTTAGGACTAGCGAACGATGAGCAGTTCTCC. V usage is TRBV12-3 or TRBV12-4 and J usage is TRBJ2-1; TRBD2 aligns across 8 bases. J was trimmed by 8 bases and V by 1 base; bases with no gene match: 4. This CDR3 is built from 14 residues.

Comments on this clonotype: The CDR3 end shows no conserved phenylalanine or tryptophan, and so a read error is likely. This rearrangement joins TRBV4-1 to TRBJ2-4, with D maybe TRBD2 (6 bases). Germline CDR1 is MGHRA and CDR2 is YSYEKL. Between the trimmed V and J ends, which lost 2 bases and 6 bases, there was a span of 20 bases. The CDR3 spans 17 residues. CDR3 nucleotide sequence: TGCGCCAGCAGCCAACCCCCCTCGGGGGTCTGGGGAAACATTCAGTACTCC. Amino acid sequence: CASSQPPSGVWGNIQYS.

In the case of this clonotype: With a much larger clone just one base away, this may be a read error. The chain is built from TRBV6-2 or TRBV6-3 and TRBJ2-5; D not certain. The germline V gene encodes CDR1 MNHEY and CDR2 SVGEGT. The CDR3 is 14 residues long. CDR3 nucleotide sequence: TGTGCCAGCAGTTACTCGTTAGGGAAAGATACCCAGTACTTC. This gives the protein CASSYSLGKDTQYF.

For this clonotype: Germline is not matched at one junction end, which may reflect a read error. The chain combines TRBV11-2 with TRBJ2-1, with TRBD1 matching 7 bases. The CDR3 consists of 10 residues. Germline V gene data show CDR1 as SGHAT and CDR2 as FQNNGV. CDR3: CAGSRDRQFF. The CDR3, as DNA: TGTGCCGGCAGCCGGGACAGGCAGTTCTTC.

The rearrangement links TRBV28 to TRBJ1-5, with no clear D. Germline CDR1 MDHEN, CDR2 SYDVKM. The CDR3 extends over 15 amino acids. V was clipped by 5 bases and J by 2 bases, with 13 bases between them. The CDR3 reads CASSSQDLGNQPQHF. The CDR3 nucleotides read TGTGCCAGCAGTAGCCAAGACTTAGGCAATCAGCCCCAGCATTTT.

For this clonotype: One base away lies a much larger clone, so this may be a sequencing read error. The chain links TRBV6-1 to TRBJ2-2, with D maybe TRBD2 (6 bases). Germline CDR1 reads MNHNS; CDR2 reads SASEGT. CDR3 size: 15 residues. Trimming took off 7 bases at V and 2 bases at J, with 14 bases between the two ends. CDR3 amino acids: CASNSRSGNTGELFF. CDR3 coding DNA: TGTGCCAGCAATTCCCGTAGCGGTAACACCGGGGAGCTGTTTTTT.

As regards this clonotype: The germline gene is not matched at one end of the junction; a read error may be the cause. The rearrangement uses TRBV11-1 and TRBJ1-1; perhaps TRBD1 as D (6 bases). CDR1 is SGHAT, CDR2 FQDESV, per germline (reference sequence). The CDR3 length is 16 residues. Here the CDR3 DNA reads TGTGCCAGCAGCCCCACTCTGACAGGCGTGAACACTGAGGCTCTCTTT. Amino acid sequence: CASSPTLTGVNTEALF.

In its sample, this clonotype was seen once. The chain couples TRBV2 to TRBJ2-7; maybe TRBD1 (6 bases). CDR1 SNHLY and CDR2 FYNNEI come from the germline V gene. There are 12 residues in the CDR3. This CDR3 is CVRGDKTYEQYF. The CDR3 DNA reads TGTGTAAGAGGGGACAAAACCTACGAGCAGTACTTC.

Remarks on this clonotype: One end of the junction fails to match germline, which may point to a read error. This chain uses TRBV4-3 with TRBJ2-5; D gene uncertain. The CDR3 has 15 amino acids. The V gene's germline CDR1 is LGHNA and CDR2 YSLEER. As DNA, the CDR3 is TGCGCCAGCAGCCAAGAATTAGTGTTCCAAGAGATCCAGTACTTC. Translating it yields CASSQELVFQEIQYF.

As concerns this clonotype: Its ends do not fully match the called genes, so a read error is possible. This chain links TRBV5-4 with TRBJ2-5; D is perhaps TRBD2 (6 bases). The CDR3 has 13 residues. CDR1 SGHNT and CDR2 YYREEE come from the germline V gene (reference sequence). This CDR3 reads CASSFRGTEIQYF. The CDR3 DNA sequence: TGTGCCAGCAGCTTCAGAGGGACTGAGATCCAGTACTTC. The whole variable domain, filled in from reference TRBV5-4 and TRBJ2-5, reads ETGVTQSPTHLIKTRGQQVTLRCSSQSGHNTVSWYQQALGQGPQFIFQYYREEENGRGNFPPRFSGLQFPNYSSELNVNALELDDSALYLCASSFRGTEIQYFGPGTRLLVL.

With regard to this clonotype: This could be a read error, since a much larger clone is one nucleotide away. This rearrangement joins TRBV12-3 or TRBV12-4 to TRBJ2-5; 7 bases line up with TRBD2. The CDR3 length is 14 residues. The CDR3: CASTLFAGEETQYF. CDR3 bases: TGTGCCAGCACTTTATTTGCGGGAGAAGAGACCCAGTACTTC.

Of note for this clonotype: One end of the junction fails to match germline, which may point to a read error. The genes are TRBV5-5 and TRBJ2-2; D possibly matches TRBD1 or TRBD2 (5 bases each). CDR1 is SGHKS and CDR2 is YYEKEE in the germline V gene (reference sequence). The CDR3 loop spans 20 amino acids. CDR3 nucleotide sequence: TGTGCCAGCAGCTTGGAAGGCAGGCCATGGGGGAGAGTAAACACCAGGGAGCTGTTTTTT. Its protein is CASSLEGRPWGRVNTRELFF. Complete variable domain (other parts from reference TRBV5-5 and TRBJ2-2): DAGVTQSPTHLIKTRGQQVTLRCSPISGHKSVSWYQQVLGQGPQFIFQYYEKEERGRGNFPDRFSARQFPNYSSELNVNALLLGDSALYLCASSLEGRPWGRVNTRELFFGEGSRLTVL.

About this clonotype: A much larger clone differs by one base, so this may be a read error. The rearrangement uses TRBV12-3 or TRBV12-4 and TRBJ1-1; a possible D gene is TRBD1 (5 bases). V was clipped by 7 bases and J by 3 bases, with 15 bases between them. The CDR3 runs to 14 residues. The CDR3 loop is CASNSGDSHTEAFF. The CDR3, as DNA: TGTGCCAGCAACTCGGGCGACAGCCACACTGAAGCTTTCTTT.

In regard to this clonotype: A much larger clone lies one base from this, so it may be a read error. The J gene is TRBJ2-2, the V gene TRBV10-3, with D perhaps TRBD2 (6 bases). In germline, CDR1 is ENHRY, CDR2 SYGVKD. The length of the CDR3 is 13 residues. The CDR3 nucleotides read TGTGCCATCAGTGAGTCGAATGGCGGGGAGCTGTTATTT. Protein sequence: CAISESNGGELLF.

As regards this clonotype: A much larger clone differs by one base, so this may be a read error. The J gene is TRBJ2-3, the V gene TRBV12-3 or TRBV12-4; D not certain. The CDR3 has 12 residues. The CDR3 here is CASTPITDTKYF. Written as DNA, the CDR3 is TGTGCCAGCACCCCGATCACAGATACGAAGTATTTT.

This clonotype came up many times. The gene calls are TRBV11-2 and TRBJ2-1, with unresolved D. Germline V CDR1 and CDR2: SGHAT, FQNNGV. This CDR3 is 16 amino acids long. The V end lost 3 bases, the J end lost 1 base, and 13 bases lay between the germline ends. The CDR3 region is CASSFRVGSSYNEQFF. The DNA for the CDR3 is TGTGCCAGCAGCTTCCGGGTCGGGTCATCCTACAATGAGCAGTTCTTC.

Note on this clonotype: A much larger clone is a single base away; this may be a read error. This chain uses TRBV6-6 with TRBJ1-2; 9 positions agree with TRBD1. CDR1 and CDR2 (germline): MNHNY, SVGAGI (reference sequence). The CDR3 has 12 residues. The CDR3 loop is CVSRQGDGGYTF. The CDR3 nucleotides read TGTGTCAGCAGACAGGGGGATGGTGGCTACACCTTC.

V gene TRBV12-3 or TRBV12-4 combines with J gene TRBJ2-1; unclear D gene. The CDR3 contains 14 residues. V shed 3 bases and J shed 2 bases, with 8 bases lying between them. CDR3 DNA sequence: TGTGCCAGCAGTTTTAGATACACCTACAATGAGCAGTTCTTC. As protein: CASSFRYTYNEQFF.

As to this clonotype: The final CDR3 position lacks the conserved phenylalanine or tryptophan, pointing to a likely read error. CDR3 sequence (DNA): TGTGCCAGCTGCAGGACTAGGCTCGATGAGCAGTTCATC. It codes for CASCRTRLDEQFI. The chain recombines TRBV11-3 with TRBJ2-1; 7 bases line up with TRBD2. The CDR3 has 13 residues. Trimming cost V 8 bases and J 8 bases; bases outside gene matches: 9. Germline V gene data show CDR1 as SGHNT and CDR2 as YENEEA.

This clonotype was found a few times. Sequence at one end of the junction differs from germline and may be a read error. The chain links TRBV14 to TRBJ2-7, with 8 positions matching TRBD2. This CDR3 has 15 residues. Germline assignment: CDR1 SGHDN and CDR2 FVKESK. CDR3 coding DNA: TGTGCCAACAGCCAATCAAGCGGGAGTGGCTACGAGCAGTACTTC. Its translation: CANSQSSGSGYEQYF.

CDR3 bases: TGTGCCAGCAGTTACTTGTCCCAGGGTGGCTACGAGCAGTACTTC. Translating it yields CASSYLSQGGYEQYF. This chain uses TRBV6-5 with TRBJ2-7; D is possibly TRBD1 (5 bases). The CDR3 totals 15 residues. Trimming stripped 1 base from V and 3 bases from J, with 13 bases between. The germline V gene has CDR1 MNHEY and CDR2 SVGAGI.

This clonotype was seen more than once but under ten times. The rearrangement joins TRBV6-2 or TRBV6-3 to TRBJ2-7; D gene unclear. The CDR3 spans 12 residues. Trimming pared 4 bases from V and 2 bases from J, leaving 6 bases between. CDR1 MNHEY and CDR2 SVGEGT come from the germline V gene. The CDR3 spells CASSLSPYEQYF. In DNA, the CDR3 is TGTGCCAGCAGTTTGAGCCCCTACGAGCAGTACTTC.